The TCR beta chain described here comes from a study of blood T cell repertoires in COVID-19. At the level of the study: Acute and convalescent COVID-19 samples came from the United States, Italy and Spain.

Cohort 3 recovered donors had two negative PCRs, clearance, or symptom resolution. This CDR3 has 14 residues. CDR1 SGHVS and CDR2 FQNEAQ come from the germline V gene. V was clipped by 5 bases and J by 0 bases, with 10 bases between them. Clones were sequenced by immunoSEQ multiplex PCR, and TCRdb holds only the in-frame ones, with some missing. The table records approximately 300,000 clones, 70% to 90% of them present only once. The J gene is TRBJ1-2, the V gene TRBV7-8; perhaps TRBD1 as D (5 bases). Input material: PBMCs or T cells enriched from blood (not recorded which). This TCR derives from a woman aged 30 to 39 who had recovered from COVID-19. CDR3 coding DNA: TGTGCCAGCAGCCCCTGGGGGGCTAACTATGGCTACACCTTC. This codes for CASSPWGANYGYTF.